The 24 T cell receptor beta chains in this list originate from one sample, sequenced in a study of T cell responses to AZD1222 COVID-19 vaccine. Assay used: immunoSEQ multiplex PCR; TCRdb lists only in-frame clones, some missing. This table has about 110,000 clones, approximately 86% appearing once. The starting material was peripheral blood, obtained on day 0 of AZD1222 vaccination. Receptors were obtained from an adult in good health.

The V gene is TRBV28, the J gene TRBJ1-2; TRBD1 matches 10 bases. Germline-derived CDR1 and CDR2 are MDHEN and SYDVKM. V gave up 8 bases and J gave up 4 bases; unmatched junction bases: 4. The CDR3 is made up of 13 amino acids. CDR3 coding DNA: TGTGCCAGCGGACAGGGGGGTACCTATGGCTACACCTTC. Translating it yields CASGQGGTYGYTF.

This clone came up once. The CDR3 bases are TGCGCCAGCAGCTTGACCGGGACAGAGAACACTGAAGCTTTCTTT. It translates to CASSLTGTENTEAFF. This chain connects TRBV5-1 to TRBJ1-1; TRBD1 matches at 7 bases. The V gene's germline CDR1 is SGHRS and CDR2 YFSETQ. The V gene end was trimmed by 1 base and the J gene end by 1 base; junction bases not matched to a gene: 4. This CDR3 is built from 15 residues.

The chain is built from TRBV28 and TRBJ1-5; D may be TRBD1 (5 bases). Germline V lookup: CDR1 MDHEN, CDR2 SYDVKM. V dropped 8 bases and J dropped 2 bases, with 16 bases sitting between them. The CDR3 has 15 amino acids. The CDR3 sequence is CASGQPDIRNQPQHF. The CDR3 bases are TGTGCCAGCGGTCAGCCGGACATCCGCAATCAGCCCCAGCATTTT.

The genes are TRBV14 and TRBJ1-1, with TRBD1 identical over 11 bases. CDR1 is SGHDN and CDR2 is FVKESK in the germline V gene. V gave up 0 bases and J gave up 5 bases; unmatched junction bases: 2. This CDR3 spans 15 amino acids. CDR3 loop: CASSQEDRGRTEAFF. For the CDR3, the DNA is TGTGCCAGCAGCCAAGAGGACAGGGGGCGGACTGAAGCTTTCTTT.

This clone was recorded only once. The rearrangement links TRBV29-1 to TRBJ2-1, with TRBD2 identical over 13 bases. Germline CDR1 reads SQVTM; CDR2 reads ANQGSEA. V dropped 5 bases and J dropped 6; count of bases not matched to a gene: 7. CDR3 length: 15 residues. CDR3 region: CSVRGLAGESNEQFF. The CDR3, as DNA: TGCAGCGTTCGAGGACTAGCGGGAGAATCCAATGAGCAGTTCTTC.

This sequence joins TRBV19 and TRBJ2-5; perhaps TRBD2 as D (6 bases). The CDR3 sequence is 12 residues long. V lost 6 bases to trimming and J lost 5 bases, with 10 bases between them. Looked up from germline, CDR1 is LNHDA and CDR2 is SQIVND (reference sequence). The CDR3 is CASSGSSETQYF. CDR3 DNA: TGTGCCAGTAGCGGGAGTTCGGAGACCCAGTACTTC.

The gene calls are TRBV28 and TRBJ2-2, with 7 bases matching TRBD1. CDR3 length equals 15 residues. Germline CDR1 is MDHEN and CDR2 is SYDVKM. J lost 7 bases, V lost 7 bases, and 12 bases had no gene match. The CDR3: CASNTGALVVGELFF. The CDR3 DNA reads as TGTGCCAGCAACACAGGGGCCCTTGTGGTCGGGGAGCTGTTTTTT.

Here the CDR3 DNA reads TGTGCCAGCAGTGATTTAGGGCGCGGCACTGAAGCTTTCTTT. Translation: CASSDLGRGTEAFF. The chain joins TRBV2 to TRBJ1-1; D gene ambiguous. CDR3 size: 14 residues. V dropped 3 bases and J dropped 4 bases, with 12 bases sitting between them. Germline V gene lookup returns CDR1 SNHLY and CDR2 FYNNEI.

The genes are TRBV7-8 and TRBJ1-2; tentatively, D is TRBD1 (5 bases). The CDR3 is 13 residues long. The ends were cut back, 0 bases at V and 6 bases at J, with 8 bases in the middle. Looked up from germline, CDR1 is SGHVS and CDR2 is FQNEAQ. CDR3 nucleotide sequence: TGTGCCAGCAGCTTAGCGCTGGGGGATGGCTACACCTTC. It specifies CASSLALGDGYTF.

The chain uses TRBV29-1 and TRBJ1-2; possible D gene TRBD1, 5 bases. Germline V gene data show CDR1 as SQVTM and CDR2 as ANQGSEA. The CDR3 covers 16 residues. V lost 1 base and J 4 bases, leaving 19 bases between the germline ends. The DNA for the CDR3 is TGCAGCGTTGAAGGTGAAGGCAGGAGGGACCGCTATGGCTACACCTTC. Protein product: CSVEGEGRRDRYGYTF.

This chain connects TRBV21-1 to TRBJ2-7; TRBD1 is taken as the D call from the table, unchecked against the DNA. TRBV21-1 corresponds to a pseudogene. The CDR3 contains 13 residues. The CDR3 DNA reads as TGTGCCAAGAAGGACAGAAGCTCCTACGAGCAGTACTTC. Translated, it gives CAKKDRSSYEQYF.

The rearrangement joins TRBV7-2 to TRBJ2-1; possible D gene TRBD2, 6 bases. The CDR3 spans 15 residues. The V end lost 8 bases, the J end lost 0 bases, and 14 bases lay between the germline ends. Germline-derived CDR1 and CDR2 are SGHTA and FQGNSA. For the CDR3, the DNA is TGTGCCAGCGGCGGGGCGGTGAGCTCCTACAATGAGCAGTTCTTC. This sequence encodes CASGGAVSSYNEQFF. The variable domain in full, completed from reference TRBV7-2 and TRBJ2-1, reads GAGVSQSPSNKVTEKGKDVELRCDPISGHTALYWYRQSLGQGLEFLIYFQGNSAPDKSGLPSDRFSAERTGGSVSTLTIQRTQQEDSAVYLCASGGAVSSYNEQFFGPGTRLTVL.

The rearrangement links TRBV6-1 to TRBJ1-2; D gene ambiguous. The CDR3 is 17 residues long. V was trimmed by 2 bases and J by 3 bases, leaving 19 bases between them. Germline-derived CDR1 and CDR2 are MNHNS and SASEGT. The CDR3 loop reads CASSELTSLGGDYGYTF. DNA of the CDR3: TGTGCCAGCAGTGAATTAACTAGTCTGGGAGGAGACTATGGCTACACCTTC.

The chain uses TRBV19 and TRBJ1-5; 7 nucleotides agree with TRBD1. V was clipped by 10 bases and J by 1 base; unmatched bases: 7. Germline assignment: CDR1 LNHDA and CDR2 SQIVND (reference sequence). The CDR3 is 14 amino acids. In DNA, the CDR3 is TGTGCCATCGCCGGGACAGCAAGCAATCAGCCCCAGCATTTT. This translates into CAIAGTASNQPQHF. Full variable domain (missing parts from reference TRBV19 and TRBJ1-5): DGGITQSPKYLFRKEGQNVTLSCEQNLNHDAMYWYRQDPGQGLRLIYYSQIVNDFQKGDIAEGYSVSREKKESFPLTVTSAQKNPTAFYLCAIAGTASNQPQHFGDGTRLSIL.

V gene TRBV7-2 combines with J gene TRBJ1-1; D possibly corresponds to TRBD1 (6 bases). The CDR3 runs 14 residues. V was pared by 3 bases and J by 2 bases, with 10 bases between. Germline V CDR1 and CDR2: SGHTA, FQGNSA. The CDR3 spells CASSFDRINTEAFF. The CDR3 DNA follows: TGTGCCAGCAGCTTTGACAGGATTAACACTGAAGCTTTCTTT.

This clone is a singleton in its sample. This chain joins TRBV2 and TRBJ2-5; D possibly corresponds to TRBD2 (5 bases). This CDR3 contains 13 residues. V gave up 7 bases and J gave up 2 bases, with 11 bases separating them. Germline lookup yields CDR1 SNHLY and CDR2 FYNNEI. The CDR3 nucleotides are TGTGCCAGCAAGCCGGGGTCACAAGAGACCCAGTACTTC. Protein: CASKPGSQETQYF.

This sequence joins TRBV27 and TRBJ1-5; TRBD1 is a possible D gene (5 bases). V was shortened by 7 bases and J by 7 bases, with 23 bases between the two germline ends. This CDR3 spans 16 amino acids. Germline V gene lookup returns CDR1 MNHEY and CDR2 SMNVEV (reference sequence). The chain's CDR3 is CASNPSGQGFWQPQHF. Here the CDR3 DNA reads TGTGCCAGCAATCCTTCCGGCCAGGGCTTCTGGCAGCCCCAGCATTTT.

This chain links TRBV7-8 with TRBJ1-5; D is undetermined. V lost 3 bases and J lost 4, with 7 bases in between. The CDR3 is 13 amino acids. Germline V gene lookup returns CDR1 SGHVS and CDR2 FQNEAQ. DNA of the CDR3: TGTGCCAGCAGCTTGAGCGGGAATCAGCCCCAGCATTTT. As protein: CASSLSGNQPQHF. Looking up the rest from reference TRBV7-8 and TRBJ1-5 gives the full variable domain: GAGVSQSPRYKVAKRGQDVALRCDPISGHVSLFWYQQALGQGPEFLTYFQNEAQLDKSGLPSDRFFAERPEGSVSTLKIQRTQQEDSAVYLCASSLSGNQPQHFGDGTRLSIL.

This sequence joins TRBV6-2 or TRBV6-3 and TRBJ2-1, with D possibly matching TRBD2 (6 bases). This CDR3 contains 14 residues. V lost 4 bases and J 5 bases, leaving 12 bases between the germline ends. The germline V gene has CDR1 MNHEY and CDR2 SVGEGT. The CDR3 here is CASSSMGLHNEQFF. CDR3 DNA sequence: TGTGCCAGCAGTTCAATGGGACTCCACAATGAGCAGTTCTTC.

In the case of this clone: Different DNA sequences within this sample yield the same CDR3. The rearrangement links TRBV28 to TRBJ2-2; 7 bases align to TRBD2. Germline CDR1 reads MDHEN; CDR2 reads SYDVKM. V trimming: 5 bases; J trimming: 5 bases; junction bases outside the gene matches: 11. The CDR3 has 16 residues. The CDR3 coding sequence is TGTGCCAGCAGTCGCACGGGCGGGGGTGGAACCGGGGAGCTGTTTTTT. As protein: CASSRTGGGGTGELFF.

This clone was recorded once. V and J are TRBV30 and TRBJ1-2, with D possibly matching TRBD1 (6 bases). Germline values: CDR1 GTSNPN, CDR2 SVGIG (reference sequence). Trimming pared 4 bases from V and 3 bases from J, leaving 24 bases between. This CDR3 spans 17 amino acids. CDR3 residues: CAWTTGGWDTSDYGYTF. CDR3 sequence (DNA): TGTGCCTGGACCACCGGAGGCTGGGACACCTCTGACTATGGCTACACCTTC.

The genes are TRBV7-9 and TRBJ2-2; 7 bases fit TRBD1. The CDR3 is 18 amino acids. The trim removed 6 bases at V and 3 bases at J, leaving 16 bases unmatched. Germline V gene data show CDR1 as SEHNR and CDR2 as FQNEAQ (reference sequence). The DNA for the CDR3 is TGTGCCAGCAGGCCAACGAGTAACCGGGACAGACACACCGGGGAGCTGTTTTTT. Encoded protein: CASRPTSNRDRHTGELFF.

The rearrangement uses TRBV14 and TRBJ2-1, with TRBD2 identical over 7 bases. This CDR3 has 14 residues. The germline gives CDR1 SGHDN, CDR2 FVKESK. J lost 5 bases, V lost 0 bases, and 1 base had no gene match. The CDR3 protein is CASSQDLADNEQFF. CDR3 bases: TGTGCCAGCAGCCAAGATCTAGCGGACAATGAGCAGTTCTTC.

In this sample, this clone turned up once. This sequence joins TRBV2 and TRBJ2-1; 7 bases agree with TRBD2. The CDR3 extends over 14 amino acids. Germline V lookup: CDR1 SNHLY, CDR2 FYNNEI. V shed 1 base, J shed 4 bases, and the junction held 1 base outside the gene matches. The CDR3 DNA reads TGTGCCAGCAGTGAAGAGCGGGGATACAATGAGCAGTTCTTC. It yields the protein CASSEERGYNEQFF. The variable domain in full, completed from reference TRBV2 and TRBJ2-1, reads EPEVTQTPSHQVTQMGQEVILRCVPISNHLYFYWYRQILGQKVEFLVSFYNNEISEKSEIFDDQFSVERPDGSNFTLKIRSTKLEDSAMYFCASSEERGYNEQFFGPGTRLTVL.